This TCR beta chain is drawn from a study of PD-1 blockade in classical Hodgkin lymphoma. The method was immunoSEQ multiplex PCR; TCRdb's version includes in-frame clones alone and lacks a portion of them. Counted here are about 11,000 clones, 60% to 85% occurring once; the ten biggest clones make up around 25%. Following autologous stem cell transplantation, relapse occurred in every patient, and exposure to brentuximab vedotin varied. Turning to this clone: Its antigen is not identified.

General study findings and limits: Complete responders possessed baseline diversity comparable to newly diagnosed patients. Newly diagnosed patients were reported to exhibit reduced baseline TCR diversity relative to healthy donors. What drove the repertoire differences, possibly disease activity or prior therapy, has not been defined. CD8+ TCR diversity did not rise significantly by C4D1, unlike CD4+.

The CDR3 loop spans 16 amino acids. The germline V gene has CDR1 MDHEN and CDR2 SYDVKM. Germline trimming cut 4 bases from V and 4 bases from J; bases unmatched to any gene: 11. The clonotype comes from a human donor with classical Hodgkin lymphoma. The rearrangement joins TRBV28 to TRBJ2-7; 9 bases map to TRBD1. The sample consisted of peripheral blood mononuclear cells (PBMCs), taken at baseline. Here the CDR3 reads CASSSQGAWAYYEQYF. Written as DNA, the CDR3 is TGTGCCAGCAGTTCACAGGGGGCCTGGGCCTATTACGAGCAGTACTTC.